Listed below are T cell receptor beta chains from one sample, sequenced in a study of T cells after yellow fever vaccination. TCRdb re-derived calls from the 5' RACE reads in MiXCR, one entry per CDR3 protein. The sample has hundreds of thousands of distinct CDR3 sequences; roughly 8.6% are singletons. The sequences come from PBMCs, collected about 41 days after the first yellow fever vaccination. These receptors originate from a young man who received the YFV17D yellow fever vaccine. CDR3s include the opening cysteine and the closing phenylalanine or tryptophan. D genes are given only for firm matches. Not all rows give a size; the values are once, few, many and, for expanded clones, a class.

D	V	size	J	CDR3	DNA
.	TRBV2	many	TRBJ2-7	CASSEYGARVEQYF	TGTGCCAGCAGTGAATATGGCGCTAGGGTCGAGCAGTACTTC
TRBD1	TRBV27	.	TRBJ1-2	CASSSFDRVQANYGYTF	TGTGCCAGCAGTTCCTTCGACAGGGTCCAAGCTAACTATGGCTACACCTTC
TRBD2	TRBV15	.	TRBJ2-3	CATSRDRGGGTDTQYF	TGTGCCACCAGCAGAGATCGGGGGGGGGGCACAGATACGCAGTATTTT
TRBD2	TRBV3-1	many	TRBJ2-1	CASSHWGGSNNEQFF	TGTGCCAGCAGCCACTGGGGGGGATCGAACAATGAGCAGTTCTTC
.	TRBV5-1	few	TRBJ2-6	CASSLANQGSGANVLTF	TGCGCCAGCAGCTTGGCAAATCAGGGCTCTGGGGCCAACGTCCTGACTTTC
.	TRBV7-2	few	TRBJ2-3	CASSLDLRTGDTQYF	TGTGCCAGCAGCTTAGATCTTAGGACGGGCGATACGCAGTATTTT
.	TRBV2	few	TRBJ2-5	CASTELQETQYF	TGTGCCAGCACAGAGCTACAAGAGACCCAGTACTTC
.	TRBV7-2	few	TRBJ1-1	CASSLAIGTYTEAFF	TGTGCCAGCAGCTTAGCGATAGGGACTTACACTGAAGCTTTCTTT
.	TRBV6-5	few	TRBJ1-6	CASSYSYNSPLHF	TGTGCCAGCAGTTACAGTTATAATTCACCCCTCCACTTT
TRBD2	TRBV4-3	few	TRBJ2-3	CASSTSGGADTQYF	TGCGCCAGCAGTACAAGCGGGGGGGCGGATACGCAGTATTTT
.	TRBV7-2	many	TRBJ2-1	CASSLGLRQVNNEQFF	TGTGCCAGCAGCTTAGGTTTGCGACAGGTGAACAATGAGCAGTTCTTC
.	TRBV7-2	few	TRBJ2-7	CASSLVLGEQYF	TGTGCCAGCAGCTTAGTGTTGGGGGAGCAGTACTTC
TRBD1	TRBV18	few	TRBJ1-1	CASSTGDTEAFF	TGTGCCAGCTCCACAGGGGACACTGAAGCTTTCTTT
.	TRBV4-1	.	TRBJ1-2	CASSRTDFYGYTF	TGCGCCAGCAGCCGGACAGACTTCTATGGCTACACCTTC
TRBD2	TRBV24-1	many	TRBJ2-3	CATSDPLGLAGADTQYF	TGTGCCACCAGTGATCCGTTGGGACTAGCGGGCGCAGATACGCAGTATTTT
.	TRBV10-3	few	TRBJ2-3	CAISDDRRGGLTDTQYF	TGTGCCATCAGTGATGACAGAAGGGGCGGCCTCACAGATACGCAGTATTTT
.	TRBV12-3/TRBV12-4	.	TRBJ2-4	CASRGSNKNIQYF	TGTGCCAGCAGGGGGAGCAACAAAAACATTCAGTACTTC
.	TRBV5-1	.	TRBJ2-5	CASRTSPNVPQETQYF	TGCGCCAGCAGAACGTCTCCCAACGTCCCCCAAGAGACCCAGTACTTC
.	TRBV12-3/TRBV12-4	.	TRBJ2-1	CASSHGSGSYNEQFF	TGTGCCAGCTCCCATGGTAGCGGCTCCTACAATGAGCAGTTCTTC
TRBD1	TRBV20-1	few	TRBJ1-2	CSARGQGIHYGYTF	TGCAGTGCCCGGGGACAGGGTATTCATTATGGCTACACCTTC
.	TRBV5-4	few	TRBJ2-6	CASSFLQGSGANVLTF	TGTGCCAGCAGCTTTCTGCAGGGGTCTGGGGCCAACGTCCTGACTTTC
.	TRBV27	.	TRBJ2-5	CASRAGEETQYF	TGTGCCAGCAGAGCAGGGGAAGAGACCCAGTACTTC
.	TRBV7-6	few	TRBJ1-1	CASSQEGKTEAFF	TGTGCCAGCAGCCAGGAGGGGAAAACTGAAGCTTTCTTT
.	TRBV15	few	TRBJ1-1	CATTFGGPDSEAFF	TGTGCCACCACCTTCGGGGGTCCCGACTCTGAAGCTTTCTTT
.	TRBV20-1	.	TRBJ1-1	CSARDTDTANTEAFF	TGCAGTGCTAGAGATACCGACACGGCTAACACTGAAGCTTTCTTT
TRBD1	TRBV20-1	many	TRBJ1-5	CSAMGQGNQPQHF	TGCAGTGCTATGGGACAGGGGAATCAGCCCCAGCATTTT
.	TRBV6-1	few	TRBJ1-1	CASRGTKNTEAFF	TGTGCCAGCAGAGGGACAAAGAACACTGAAGCTTTCTTT
.	TRBV9	few	TRBJ1-2	CASSVEGGGVRGYTF	TGTGCCAGCAGCGTAGAAGGAGGGGGGGTTCGCGGCTACACCTTC
.	TRBV28	many	TRBJ2-2	CASTQWGTGELFF	TGTGCCAGCACCCAGTGGGGCACCGGGGAGCTGTTTTTT
TRBD1	TRBV4-2	.	TRBJ2-3	CASSQQGASVADTQYF	TGTGCCAGCAGCCAACAGGGGGCTTCGGTCGCAGATACGCAGTATTTT
.	TRBV11-2	.	TRBJ1-4	CASSFSRVGEKLFF	TGTGCCAGCAGCTTCAGTAGGGTTGGTGAAAAACTGTTTTTT
.	TRBV9	.	TRBJ2-1	CASSVVGSLEQFF	TGTGCCAGCAGCGTAGTCGGATCCCTTGAGCAGTTCTTC
.	TRBV10-3	few	TRBJ2-5	CATTGVSQETQYF	TGTGCCACCACCGGGGTCAGCCAAGAGACCCAGTACTTC
.	TRBV5-1	few	TRBJ2-5	CASRPDGTQETQYF	TGCGCCAGCAGACCCGACGGGACTCAAGAGACCCAGTACTTC
.	TRBV4-1	many	TRBJ2-1	CASSQGLTGKGSYNEQFF	TGCGCCAGCAGCCAAGGGCTTACAGGGAAAGGCTCCTACAATGAGCAGTTCTTC
.	TRBV5-1	few	TRBJ1-1	CASTSGPGATEAFF	TGCGCCAGCACATCAGGGCCAGGTGCCACTGAAGCTTTCTTT
TRBD1	TRBV5-1	few	TRBJ1-1	CASSRYRGHSTEAFF	TGCGCCAGCAGTCGTTACAGGGGGCATAGCACTGAAGCTTTCTTT
.	TRBV12-3/TRBV12-4	.	TRBJ1-1	CASSYGFGLGGTEAFF	TGTGCCAGCAGTTATGGGTTTGGCCTGGGTGGAACTGAAGCTTTCTTT
.	TRBV4-3	.	TRBJ2-2	CASSQRRAWPGELFF	TGCGCCAGCAGCCAACGGCGGGCTTGGCCCGGGGAGCTGTTTTTT
.	TRBV5-1	few	TRBJ2-7	CASRDNSYEQYF	TGCGCCAGCAGAGACAACTCCTACGAGCAGTACTTC
TRBD1	TRBV12-3/TRBV12-4	many	TRBJ2-3	CASSPYDREDTQYF	TGTGCCAGCAGTCCGTACGACAGGGAGGATACGCAGTATTTT
TRBD1	TRBV11-2	few	TRBJ1-2	CASSLDIAGTGTGYTF	TGTGCCAGCAGCTTAGATATCGCGGGGACAGGGACTGGCTACACCTTC
TRBD2	TRBV7-9	.	TRBJ2-1	CASRATSLSYNEQFF	TGTGCCAGCAGAGCGACTAGCCTCTCCTACAATGAGCAGTTCTTC
.	TRBV5-4	few	TRBJ2-5	CASSSSRRGLGVQETQYF	TGTGCCAGCAGCTCCTCTCGACGGGGGCTAGGAGTTCAAGAGACCCAGTACTTC
TRBD2	TRBV7-9	.	TRBJ2-5	CASSSGSSGGFKTQYF	TGTGCCAGCAGCTCGGGCAGTAGCGGGGGCTTCAAGACCCAGTACTTC
.	TRBV18	.	TRBJ1-4	CASSPPGQYHEKLFF	TGTGCCAGCTCACCACCGGGTCAGTACCATGAAAAACTGTTTTTT
TRBD2	TRBV5-1	.	TRBJ2-1	CASSLSGGWNEQFF	TGCGCCAGCAGCTTGAGCGGGGGGTGGAATGAGCAGTTCTTC
.	TRBV18	.	TRBJ1-5	CASSSIQGNQPQHF	TGTGCCAGCTCCTCTATACAGGGTAATCAGCCCCAGCATTTT
.	TRBV14	few	TRBJ1-1	CASSQLWNTEAFF	TGTGCCAGCAGCCAGCTATGGAACACTGAAGCTTTCTTT
.	TRBV12-3/TRBV12-4	.	TRBJ2-5	CATSRETQYF	TGTGCCACATCGAGGGAGACCCAGTACTTC
.	TRBV6-6	.	TRBJ2-7	CASSYSYSYEQYF	TGTGCCAGCAGTTACTCCTATTCCTACGAGCAGTACTTC
.	TRBV28	few	TRBJ2-3	CASSPTGTPDTDTQYF	TGTGCCAGCAGCCCAACCGGGACCCCAGACACAGATACGCAGTATTTT
.	TRBV20-1	few	TRBJ2-7	CSAWTAYEQYF	TGCAGTGCCTGGACAGCATACGAGCAGTACTTC